The entry below gives a single T cell receptor (beta chain) sequence along with its context. Profiled with immunoSEQ multiplex PCR; TCRdb holds only in-frame clones, not every one. Of around 82,000 clones listed, around 87% were seen once; the top ten hold 20% to 25%. This record belongs to a study of control samples from healthy donors and cancer patients. Deletions cut 7 bases from V and 4 bases from J, with 14 bases between. The CDR3 is 13 amino acids. Germline lookup yields CDR1 SQVTM and CDR2 ANQGSEA. The chain has TRBV29-1 and TRBJ2-1; perhaps TRBD2 as D (7 bases). The specimen was blood. This sequence originates from a man aged 45-60 years in good health. CDR3 loop: CSGGASGYNEQFF. For the CDR3, the DNA is TGCAGCGGGGGGGCTAGCGGTTACAATGAGCAGTTCTTC.